This T cell receptor (beta chain) was sequenced in a study of T cell therapy after organ transplantation. Study background: Patients received up to 6 T cell doses every 2 weeks. Regarding the study as a whole: Nonresponder repertoires showed strong pretherapy expansions, barely changing post-therapy.

TCRdb's copy holds only in-frame clones and misses some; the assay was immunoSEQ multiplex PCR. The sample consists of 45,000 to 60,000 clones, 85% to 95% of them appearing once. Comments on this clone: Its antigen is as yet unknown.

The CDR3 contains 15 residues. From germline, CDR1 is SGHDT and CDR2 YYEEEE. Trimming removed 2 bases from V and 6 bases from J; junction bases left unmatched: 7. These transplant recipients had drug-resistant or recurrent cytomegalovirus infection. The sequence was collected from a human patient who had received a solid organ transplant and had CMV disease. The source was CD8+ T cells from blood, collected before autologous CMV-specific T cell therapy. V gene TRBV5-6 combines with J gene TRBJ1-5; 8 bases are shared with TRBD1. CDR3 amino acids: CASSFGAGGFQPQHF. Written as DNA, the CDR3 is TGTGCCAGCAGCTTCGGCGCAGGGGGCTTTCAGCCCCAGCATTTT.